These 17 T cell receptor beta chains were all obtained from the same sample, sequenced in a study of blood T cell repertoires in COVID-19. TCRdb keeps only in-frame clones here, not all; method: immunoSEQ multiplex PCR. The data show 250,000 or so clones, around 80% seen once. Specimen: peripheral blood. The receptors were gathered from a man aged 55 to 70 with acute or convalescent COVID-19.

CDR3 nucleotide sequence: TGTGCCAGCAGCTTAGGCAGGTCCTACGAGCAGTACTTC. It is translated as CASSLGRSYEQYF. The chain employs TRBV7-3 and TRBJ2-7; D unclear. Germline-derived CDR1 and CDR2 are SGHTA and FQGTGA. The CDR3 sequence is 13 residues long. Trimming removed 2 bases at V and 1 base at J, with 6 bases between.

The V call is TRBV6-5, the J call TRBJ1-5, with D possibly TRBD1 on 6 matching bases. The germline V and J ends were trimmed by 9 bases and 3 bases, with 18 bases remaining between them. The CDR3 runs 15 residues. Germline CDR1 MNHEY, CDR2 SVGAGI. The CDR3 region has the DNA TGTGCCAGTTCGGGGGGCAGGGTGTACAATCAGCCCCAGCATTTT. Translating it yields CASSGGRVYNQPQHF.

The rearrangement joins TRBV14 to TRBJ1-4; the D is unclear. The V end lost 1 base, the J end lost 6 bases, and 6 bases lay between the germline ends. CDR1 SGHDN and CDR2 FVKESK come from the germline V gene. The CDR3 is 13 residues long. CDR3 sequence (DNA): TGTGCCAGCAGCCAAGGGACTCATGAAAAACTGTTTTTT. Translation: CASSQGTHEKLFF.

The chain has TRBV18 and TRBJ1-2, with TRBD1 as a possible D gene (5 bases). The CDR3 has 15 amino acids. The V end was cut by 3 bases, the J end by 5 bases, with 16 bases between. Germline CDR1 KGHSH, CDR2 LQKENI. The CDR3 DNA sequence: TGTGCCAGCTCACCCCGGGGGGGAGATAAGTATGGCTACACCTTC. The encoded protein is CASSPRGGDKYGYTF.

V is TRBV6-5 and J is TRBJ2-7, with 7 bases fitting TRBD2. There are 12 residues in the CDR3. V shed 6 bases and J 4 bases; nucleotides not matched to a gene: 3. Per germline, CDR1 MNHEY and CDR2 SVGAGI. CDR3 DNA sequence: TGTGCCAGCAGGGGGGGGGAGTACGAGCAGTACTTC. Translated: CASRGGEYEQYF.

The CDR3: CASSLTVQASTDTQYF. The CDR3 DNA reads as TGTGCCAGCAGCTTGACAGTCCAAGCTAGCACAGATACGCAGTATTTT. The V gene is TRBV5-8, the J gene TRBJ2-3, with D unresolved. The V gene lost 1 base and the J gene lost 0 bases, with 12 bases spanning the gap. The CDR3 is made up of 16 amino acids. The germline V gene has CDR1 SGHTS and CDR2 YDEGEE.

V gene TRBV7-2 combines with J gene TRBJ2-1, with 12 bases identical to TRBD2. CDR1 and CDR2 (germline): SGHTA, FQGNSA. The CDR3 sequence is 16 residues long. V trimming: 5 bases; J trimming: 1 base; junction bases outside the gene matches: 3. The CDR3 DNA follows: TGTGCCAGCAGCACTAGCGGGAGGACTTCCTACAATGAGCAGTTCTTC. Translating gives CASSTSGRTSYNEQFF.

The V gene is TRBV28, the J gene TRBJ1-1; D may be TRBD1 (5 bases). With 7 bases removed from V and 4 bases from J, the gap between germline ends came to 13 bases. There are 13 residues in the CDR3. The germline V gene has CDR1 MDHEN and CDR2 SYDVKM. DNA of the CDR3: TGTGCCAGCACCACAAACGGGGGCACTGAAGCTTTCTTT. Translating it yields CASTTNGGTEAFF.

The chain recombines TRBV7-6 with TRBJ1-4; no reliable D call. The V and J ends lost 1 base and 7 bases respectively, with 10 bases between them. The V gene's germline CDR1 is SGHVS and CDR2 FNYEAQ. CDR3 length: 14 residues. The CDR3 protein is CASSLGPTREKLFF. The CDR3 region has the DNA TGTGCCAGCAGCTTAGGCCCCACGCGTGAAAAACTGTTTTTT.

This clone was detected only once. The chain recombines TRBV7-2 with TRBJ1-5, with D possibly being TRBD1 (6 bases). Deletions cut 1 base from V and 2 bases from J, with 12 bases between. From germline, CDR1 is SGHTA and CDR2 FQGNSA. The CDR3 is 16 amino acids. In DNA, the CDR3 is TGTGCCAGCAGCTTAGGAGCGTCAGGGGGCAATCAGCCCCAGCATTTT. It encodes CASSLGASGGNQPQHF.

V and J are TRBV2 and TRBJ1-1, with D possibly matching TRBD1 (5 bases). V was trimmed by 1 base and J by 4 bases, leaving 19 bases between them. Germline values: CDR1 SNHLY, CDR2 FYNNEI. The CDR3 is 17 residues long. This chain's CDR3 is CASSEGSGAGRTTEAFF. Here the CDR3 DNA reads TGTGCCAGCAGTGAAGGAAGCGGGGCAGGGAGGACCACTGAAGCTTTCTTT.

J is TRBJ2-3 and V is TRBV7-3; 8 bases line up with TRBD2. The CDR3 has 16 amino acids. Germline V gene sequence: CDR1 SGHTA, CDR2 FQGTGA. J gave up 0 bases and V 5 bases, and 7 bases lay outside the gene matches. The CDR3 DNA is TGTGCCAGCAGCCAGGAGGGACTAGGGAGCACAGATACGCAGTATTTT. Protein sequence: CASSQEGLGSTDTQYF.

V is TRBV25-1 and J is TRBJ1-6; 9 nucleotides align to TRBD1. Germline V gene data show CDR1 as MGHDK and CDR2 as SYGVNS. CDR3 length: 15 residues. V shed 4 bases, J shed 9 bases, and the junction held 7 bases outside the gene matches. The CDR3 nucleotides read TGTGCCAGCAGTGCCCGGACAGGGGAGTTTTCACCCCTCCACTTT. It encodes CASSARTGEFSPLHF.

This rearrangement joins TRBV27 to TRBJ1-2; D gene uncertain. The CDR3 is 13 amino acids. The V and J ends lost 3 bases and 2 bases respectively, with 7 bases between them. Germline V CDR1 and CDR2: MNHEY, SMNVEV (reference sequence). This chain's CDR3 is CASSFSGNYGYTF. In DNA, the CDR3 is TGTGCCAGCAGTTTTTCGGGGAACTATGGCTACACCTTC.

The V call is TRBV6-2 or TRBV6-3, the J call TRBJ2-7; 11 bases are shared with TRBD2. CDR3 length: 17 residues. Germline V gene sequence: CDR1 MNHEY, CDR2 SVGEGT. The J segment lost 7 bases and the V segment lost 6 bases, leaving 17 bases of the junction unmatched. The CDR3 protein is CASSPRLVLAGDGEQYF. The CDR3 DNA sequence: TGTGCCAGCAGCCCCCGACTGGTACTAGCGGGAGATGGGGAGCAGTACTTC.

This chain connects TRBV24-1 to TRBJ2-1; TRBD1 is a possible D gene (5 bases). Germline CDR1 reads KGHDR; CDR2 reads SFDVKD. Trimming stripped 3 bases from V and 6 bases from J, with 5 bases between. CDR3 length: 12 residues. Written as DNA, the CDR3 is TGTGCCACCAGTGATAGGGGCAATGAGCAGTTCTTC. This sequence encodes CATSDRGNEQFF.

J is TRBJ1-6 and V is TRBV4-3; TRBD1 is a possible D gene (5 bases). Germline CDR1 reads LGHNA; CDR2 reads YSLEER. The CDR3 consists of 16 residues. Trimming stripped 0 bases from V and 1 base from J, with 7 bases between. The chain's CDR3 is CASSQDRGSYNSPLHF. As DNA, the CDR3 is TGCGCCAGCAGCCAAGATCGGGGGTCCTATAATTCACCCCTCCACTTT.